This T cell receptor (beta chain) derives from a study of response to subunit inactivated influenza vaccine. On this clonotype: Its antigen remains unknown.

The CDR3 is 15 amino acids. The germline V gene has CDR1 DFQATT and CDR2 SNEGSKA (reference sequence). Losses at the gene ends were 4 bases for V and 1 base for J; bases not matched to a gene: 1. The study's findings and limits: Authors suggested each seasonal flu vaccination may recruit only limited numbers of new T cells.

Via MiXCR, TCRdb re-called the RT-PCR reads, giving one row per CDR3 protein. The table records 500,000 to 600,000 distinct CDR3 sequences, around 11% of them present only once. The sequence was obtained from a man aged 50-59 years who received an inactivated influenza vaccine. Sequenced here: PBMCs from blood, sampled on the day of vaccination. This chain joins TRBV20-1 and TRBJ2-6; 10 bases match TRBD1. DNA for the CDR3: TGCAGTGCTAAGGACAGGGGGTCTGGGGCCAACGTCCTGACTTTC. Translating it yields CSAKDRGSGANVLTF.